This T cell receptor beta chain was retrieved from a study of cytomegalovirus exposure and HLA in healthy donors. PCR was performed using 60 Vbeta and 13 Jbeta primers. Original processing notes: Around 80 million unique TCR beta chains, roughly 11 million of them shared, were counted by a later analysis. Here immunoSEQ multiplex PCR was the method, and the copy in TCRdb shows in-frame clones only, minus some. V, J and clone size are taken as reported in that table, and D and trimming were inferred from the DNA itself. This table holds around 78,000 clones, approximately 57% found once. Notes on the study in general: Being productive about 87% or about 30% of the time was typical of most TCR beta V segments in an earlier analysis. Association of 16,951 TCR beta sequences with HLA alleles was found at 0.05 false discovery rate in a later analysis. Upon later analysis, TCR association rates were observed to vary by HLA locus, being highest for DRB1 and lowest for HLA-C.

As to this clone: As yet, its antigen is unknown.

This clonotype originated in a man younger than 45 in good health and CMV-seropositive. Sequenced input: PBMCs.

The CDR3 bases are TGTGCCAGCAGCGGGGACTTCGGGTATACGCAGTATTTT. Amino acid sequence: CASSGDFGYTQYF. The rearrangement joins TRBV7-2 to TRBJ2-3, with D perhaps matching TRBD2 (6 bases). The V end was cut by 5 bases, the J end by 7 bases, with 13 bases between. CDR1 and CDR2 from the germline V gene are SGHTA and FQGNSA. The CDR3 is made up of 13 amino acids.